This record looks at one TCR beta chain sequence and its context. This entry is derived from a study of blood T cells in healthy people across ages. PCR was performed a second time for roughly 7 to 11 cycles using a sample-barcoded 5' primer and a J-beta primer mix. A single record per CDR3 protein comes from TCRdb applying MiXCR to the 5' RACE reads. The sample gives approximately 1.5 million distinct CDR3 sequences, less than 45% of which show up once; around 4% is in the top ten. The sequencing input was blood. The sequence was collected from a woman aged 18 to 35 in good health.

The CDR3 coding sequence is TGCAGCGTTGATCCTAGCGGGAGTCTTCACAATGAGCAGTACTTC. As protein: CSVDPSGSLHNEQYF. The rearrangement links TRBV29-1 to TRBJ2-5, with TRBD2 matching over 10 bases. With 3 bases clipped from V and 11 bases from J, the junction kept 15 bases outside the gene matches. The germline CDR1 and CDR2 sequences are SQVTM and ANQGSEA. There are 15 residues in the CDR3.